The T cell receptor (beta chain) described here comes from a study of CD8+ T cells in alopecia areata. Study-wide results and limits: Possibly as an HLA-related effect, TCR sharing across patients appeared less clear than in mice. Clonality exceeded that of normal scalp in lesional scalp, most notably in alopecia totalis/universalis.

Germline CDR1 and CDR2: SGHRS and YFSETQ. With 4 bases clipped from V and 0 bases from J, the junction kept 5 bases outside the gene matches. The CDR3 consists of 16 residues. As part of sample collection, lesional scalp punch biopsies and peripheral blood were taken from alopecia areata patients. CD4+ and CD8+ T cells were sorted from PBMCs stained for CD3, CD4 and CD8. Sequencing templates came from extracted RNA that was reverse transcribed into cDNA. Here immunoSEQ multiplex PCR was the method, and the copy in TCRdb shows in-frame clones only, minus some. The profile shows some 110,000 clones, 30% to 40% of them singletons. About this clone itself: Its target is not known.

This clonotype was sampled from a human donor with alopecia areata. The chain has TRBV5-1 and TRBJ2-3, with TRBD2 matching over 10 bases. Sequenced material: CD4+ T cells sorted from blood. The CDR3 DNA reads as TGCGCCAGCAGCCCGGGACTAGCGAGCAGCACAGATACGCAGTATTTT. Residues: CASSPGLASSTDTQYF.